The rows below give T cell receptor beta chains drawn from one sample of a study of OX40 agonist ivuxolimab in advanced cancers. Sequenced by immunoSEQ multiplex PCR; TCRdb stores in-frame clones only, minus some. The repertoire includes approximately 70,000 clones, roughly 88% of them detected once, and about 0.25% sits in the top ten. The source was CD4+ or CD8+ T cells sorted from blood, collected in a trial of the OX40 agonist ivuxolimab. The source is an adult with an advanced solid tumor such as melanoma, head and neck, liver or kidney cancer. Both conserved end residues are part of each CDR3. The D gene is left open where the match is weak. Only part of the rows carry a size: once, few, many, or a class if the clone is expanded.

CDR3	DNA	size	V	J	D
CASSVRTSGKPGADTQYF	TGTGCCAGCAGCGTACGTACTAGCGGGAAGCCCGGGGCAGATACGCAGTATTTT	few	TRBV7-9	TRBJ2-3	TRBD2
CASGLLGGIGEQYF	TGTGCTAGTGGTTTACTTGGGGGAATTGGCGAGCAGTACTTC	few	TRBV12-5	TRBJ2-7	-
CASSYGRGLTYGYTF	TGTGCCAGCAGTTACGGGAGGGGCCTGACTTATGGCTACACCTTC	-	TRBV6-5	TRBJ1-2	-
CASSKIAGDNEQYF	TGTGCCAGCAGCAAGATAGCGGGAGACAACGAGCAGTACTTC	-	TRBV5-6	TRBJ2-7	TRBD2
CASSFSQKLRRSTDTQYF	TGTGCCAGCAGCTTCTCCCAGAAGTTAAGGCGAAGCACAGATACGCAGTATTTT	-	TRBV13	TRBJ2-3	-
CASSLWGEGSTDTQYF	TGTGCCAGCAGTTTATGGGGCGAGGGTAGCACAGATACGCAGTATTTT	-	TRBV27	TRBJ2-3	-
CASSQGQDRGKQYF	TGTGCCAGCAGCCAAGGGCAGGACAGGGGCAAGCAGTACTTC	-	TRBV4-2	TRBJ2-7	TRBD1
CASRSSGRVDEQYF	TGTGCCAGCAGGTCTAGCGGGAGAGTGGACGAGCAGTACTTC	-	TRBV6-5	TRBJ2-7	TRBD2
CASSESNPKLRPGELFF	TGTGCCAGCAGTGAATCAAATCCTAAACTACGCCCCGGGGAGCTGTTTTTT	-	TRBV25-1	TRBJ2-2	-
CASSEWTGGNTEAFF	TGTGCCAGCAGTGAGTGGACAGGAGGCAACACTGAAGCTTTCTTT	once	TRBV2	TRBJ1-1	TRBD1
CASSTWTGDYGYTF	TGTGCCAGCAGCACCTGGACAGGGGACTATGGCTACACCTTC	once	TRBV5-4	TRBJ1-2	TRBD1
CASSESRSGGGTDTQYF	TGCGCCAGCAGTGAGTCGAGGTCGGGGGGTGGCACAGATACGCAGTATTTT	-	TRBV10-2	TRBJ2-3	TRBD2
CASSRQGLRSDYGYTF	TGTGCCAGTAGTAGACAGGGGTTAAGGTCCGACTATGGCTACACCTTC	-	TRBV19	TRBJ1-2	TRBD1
CASKGQTSYEQYF	TGTGCCAGCAAGGGCCAAACGTCTTACGAGCAGTACTTC	-	TRBV28	TRBJ2-7	-
CASGPTGGKKAYNEQFF	TGTGCCAGCGGACCGACAGGCGGGAAGAAGGCCTACAATGAGCAGTTCTTC	-	TRBV21-1	TRBJ2-1	-
CASSQDRAGEKLFF	TGTGCCAGCAGTCAGGACAGGGCGGGTGAAAAACTGTTTTTT	-	TRBV2	TRBJ1-4	TRBD1
CASKQGDRAGSPLHF	TGTGCCAGCAAACAGGGGGACAGGGCAGGATCACCCCTCCACTTT	-	TRBV28	TRBJ1-6	TRBD1
CASSFQAYNSPLHF	TGTGCCAGCAGTTTTCAGGCTTATAATTCACCCCTCCACTTT	-	TRBV27	TRBJ1-6	-
CASSVQGATDTQYF	TGCGCCAGCAGCGTCCAGGGGGCAACAGATACGCAGTATTTT	-	TRBV5-1	TRBJ2-3	TRBD1
CASSLDSYEQYF	TGTGCCAGCAGTCTCGACTCCTACGAGCAGTACTTC	-	TRBV27	TRBJ2-7	-
CASSQPRPPGLNEQFF	TGCGCCAGCAGCCAACCACGGCCGCCTGGACTGAATGAGCAGTTCTTC	-	TRBV4-1	TRBJ2-1	-
CASSEAQGVNIQYF	TGTGCCAGCAGTGAAGCGCAGGGGGTAAACATTCAGTACTTC	-	TRBV6-1	TRBJ2-4	TRBD1
CASSDSKRNQPQHF	TGTGCCAGCAGTGACTCAAAACGCAATCAGCCCCAGCATTTT	-	TRBV2	TRBJ1-5	-
CASSPGTDTIYGYTF	TGCGCCAGCAGCCCAGGGACCGACACTATCTATGGCTACACCTTC	-	TRBV5-1	TRBJ1-2	-
CASSLDLTYNEQFF	TGTGCCAGCAGCCTAGATTTGACCTACAATGAGCAGTTCTTC	once	TRBV11-2	TRBJ2-1	-
CASSSGTRGYTDTQYF	TGTGCCAGCAGCTCCGGGACTAGAGGATATACGGATACGCAGTATTTT	few	TRBV5-8	TRBJ2-3	TRBD2
CASRLAGGNTIYF	TGTGCCAGCAGATTAGCTGGGGGTAACACCATATATTTT	-	TRBV27	TRBJ1-3	-
CAISGKTGGNTEAFF	TGTGCCATCAGTGGAAAGACAGGTGGGAACACTGAAGCTTTCTTT	-	TRBV10-3	TRBJ1-1	-
CASSSLGFGEQFF	TGTGCCAGCAGCTCGCTAGGGTTTGGTGAGCAGTTCTTC	-	TRBV7-3	TRBJ2-1	-
CASSTPGQGTYEQYF	TGTGCCAGCAGTACACCGGGACAGGGAACCTACGAGCAGTACTTC	-	TRBV27	TRBJ2-7	TRBD1
CASSQDWGSELGYEQYF	TGCGCCAGCAGCCAAGATTGGGGGAGTGAATTAGGCTACGAGCAGTACTTC	-	TRBV4-3	TRBJ2-7	-
CASSEIGQTYGYTF	TGTGCCAGCAGTGAGATTGGACAGACCTATGGCTACACCTTC	-	TRBV6-1	TRBJ1-2	-
CASSLGTGESEQFF	TGTGCCAGCAGTTTAGGGACGGGGGAGAGTGAGCAGTTCTTC	-	TRBV11-3	TRBJ2-1	-
CASSDRGSQETQYF	TGTGCCAGCAGTGATAGAGGCAGTCAAGAGACCCAGTACTTC	-	TRBV6-1	TRBJ2-5	-
CASSLIWAVSNQPQHF	TGTGCCAGCAGTTTAATTTGGGCAGTGAGCAATCAGCCCCAGCATTTT	-	TRBV28	TRBJ1-5	-
CASSLDSRAGELFF	TGTGCCAGCAGCTTGGATTCTAGGGCCGGGGAGCTGTTTTTT	-	TRBV7-2	TRBJ2-2	-
CASSLGQIYSYEQYF	TGCGCCAGCAGCTTGGGACAGATCTATTCCTACGAGCAGTACTTC	-	TRBV5-1	TRBJ2-7	-
CASSPSVRGHYGYTF	TGTGCCAGTAGTCCGAGTGTCAGGGGGCACTATGGCTACACCTTC	-	TRBV19	TRBJ1-2	TRBD1
CASSQTGPSAYGYTF	TGCGCCAGCAGCCAGACCGGGCCCTCTGCCTATGGCTACACCTTC	once	TRBV4-1	TRBJ1-2	-
CASSLGLAGGGSTDTQYF	TGTGCCAGCAGTTTAGGACTAGCGGGAGGAGGAAGCACAGATACGCAGTATTTT	-	TRBV27	TRBJ2-3	TRBD2
CASSLNRAYNSPLHF	TGTGCCAGCAGCTTGAATCGCGCATATAATTCACCCCTCCACTTT	-	TRBV5-4	TRBJ1-6	-
CASSRLRGHQVGELFF	TGTGCCAGCTCACGACTGCGAGGACACCAGGTCGGGGAGCTGTTTTTT	-	TRBV18	TRBJ2-2	-
CASSYRRTANTEAFF	TGTGCCAGCAGTTACAGAAGGACGGCCAACACTGAAGCTTTCTTT	-	TRBV6-5	TRBJ1-1	-
CATWAGGIGEQYF	TGTGCCACCTGGGCAGGGGGAATCGGGGAGCAGTACTTC	few	TRBV6-1	TRBJ2-7	TRBD1
CASSQTSGSLETQYF	TGTGCCAGCTCACAGACTAGCGGGAGCTTGGAGACCCAGTACTTC	once	TRBV18	TRBJ2-5	TRBD2
CASSPTSGRYNEQFF	TGTGCCAGCTCACCGACTAGCGGGAGGTACAATGAGCAGTTCTTC	few	TRBV18	TRBJ2-1	TRBD2
CASSLAYEQYF	TGCGCCAGCAGCTTGGCCTACGAGCAGTACTTC	-	TRBV5-1	TRBJ2-7	-
CASGFPGSAYEQYF	TGTGCTAGTGGTTTCCCCGGGTCGGCCTACGAGCAGTACTTC	-	TRBV12-5	TRBJ2-7	-
CASSNPGLSGETQYF	TGCGCCAGCAGCAACCCGGGGCTCAGTGGAGAGACCCAGTACTTC	-	TRBV5-1	TRBJ2-5	-
CASSEGGTGELFF	TGTGCCAGCAGCGAGGGGGGCACCGGGGAGCTGTTTTTT	-	TRBV2	TRBJ2-2	-
CASSDRYLDEQFF	TGTGCCAGCAGTGATAGGTATCTCGATGAGCAGTTCTTC	few	TRBV6-1	TRBJ2-1	-